Sequencing of this T cell receptor (beta chain) was carried out in a study of blood T cell repertoires in COVID-19. Study-wide context: Samples representing acute and convalescent COVID-19 were sourced from the United States, Italy and Spain. Sample material is recorded as cDNA or gDNA derived from T cells, B-cell-depleted T cells, or PBMCs.

This CDR3 spans 10 amino acids. Germline-derived CDR1 and CDR2 are SQVTM and ANQGSEA. V dropped 6 bases and J dropped 8; count of bases not matched to a gene: 2. The data were produced by immunoSEQ multiplex PCR, yet TCRdb's version contains in-frame clones alone and is incomplete. The sample shows around 43,000 clones, 80% to 90% of them seen only once. The chain recombines TRBV29-1 with TRBJ1-2, with 8 bases lining up with TRBD1. The clonotype originates from a human donor in a cohort sampled during active COVID-19. The sequenced sample consisted of peripheral blood. Here the CDR3 reads CSVGTGGYTF. As DNA, the CDR3 is TGCAGCGTGGGGACAGGCGGCTACACCTTC. Together with reference TRBV29-1 and TRBJ1-2, the CDR3 gives the full variable domain: SAVISQKPSRDICQRGTSLTIQCQVDSQVTMMFWYRQQPGQSLTLIATANQGSEATYESGFVIDKFPISRPNLTFSTLTVSNMSPEDSSIYLCSVGTGGYTFGSGTRLTVV.